This entry concerns a single TCR beta chain. Its antigen has not been determined. There are no base qualities to consult, and no much larger clone falls within one base. The germline V gene encodes CDR1 MDHEN and CDR2 SYDVKM. Spanning cysteine to phenylalanine, the CDR3 consists of 16 amino acids. CDR3 DNA only is kept here, 48 bases in frame from base 1. The data were obtained in a study of post-analysis software for immune sequencing data (dated by TCRdb to about 2015). Notes on the research overall: The recorded disease courses included relapsing-remitting, secondary progressive and progressive-relapsing multiple sclerosis, and some patients had no subtype annotation. Patient repertoires were compared against roughly 10 previously published healthy control repertoires from donors aged about 6 to 27 years. A subset of samples was prepared in parallel using single-end sample barcoding, then pooled and co-amplified after Illumina adapter ligation.

TCR beta repertoires were profiled from peripheral blood of roughly 13 young patients with multiple sclerosis to demonstrate the VDJtools post-analysis software. The patients with multiple sclerosis were children and adolescents between about 6 and 15 years of age. General conclusions and limits of the study: Significantly lower normalized Chao1 diversity was found in multiple sclerosis patients than in controls, suggesting substantial peripheral T-cell clonal expansion. Direct clustering with F measure revealed strong co-clustering of samples prepared in the same batch, which led to a batch-effect correction. Patients showed significantly higher frequencies than controls for five TRBV segments, among them TRBV5-6, TRBV5-1 and TRBV20-1. The control group was slightly older than the multiple sclerosis patient group.

The library was built by means of PCR. TCRdb records Illumina HiSeq 2500 as the sequencer. To reduce PCR and sequencing biases, unique molecular identifiers were incorporated into the TCR beta cDNA libraries. Every 1 to 10 million input T cells yielded about 500,000 cDNA molecules, meaning each molecule approximated one T cell. The patient libraries were prepared and sequenced using the same protocol as the earlier healthy control dataset. Within a given batch, samples were prepared together, multiplexed and sequenced on the same HiSeq lane. Under the source paper's analysis protocol: Raw barcoded reads were processed with MIGEC, discarding single-read molecular identifier groups before consensus assembly and CDR3 extraction. VDJtools was used for post-analysis of the clonotype tables, with diversity normalized by down-sampling every dataset to the smallest sample size. Repertoire overlap clustering matched CDR3 amino acid but not nucleotide sequences to correct batch-related cross-sample contamination. The public reads were quality trimmed at Q25 with fastp and then assembled into clones with MiXCR by TCRdb, keeping productive beta chains. All rows with the same CDR3 protein become a single entry with the most common DNA and genes. These V and J calls rely on TCRdb rather than the paper's analysis. The sample contains approximately 350,000 distinct CDR3 sequences, 30% to 45% of them found a single time. The ten largest clones capture around 15% of the sample.

The specimen was blood. This sequence uses TRBV28 and TRBJ2-1, with 8 central nucleotides matching TRBD1. Gene TRBJ2-7 matches the end of the DNA better, so the J call may be wrong. The source is a girl between 5 and 17 years old with multiple sclerosis. Here is the DNA: TGTGCCAGCAGTTTAGGGGGACAGGTACCTATGAACGAGCAGTACTTC. This codes for CASSLGGQVPMNEQYF.